One and the same sample provided the 27 T cell receptor beta chains below, sequenced in a study of cytomegalovirus exposure and HLA in healthy donors (dated by TCRdb to the late 2010s). To prepare the library, the immunoSEQ multiplex PCR assay was applied. A mixture of 60 forward primers for TCR Vbeta segments and 13 reverse primers for TCR Jbeta segments was used in the multiplex PCR. As stored in TCRdb, this immuneACCESS dataset retains in-frame rearrangements with V and J assigned. A fraction of the clones does not appear; measured against another copy, unresolved V genes explain less than half of the discrepancy, and the remainder lacks a known reason. Here the sample has over 130,000 clones; 70% to 75% occur a single time. 1.5% to 2% of the sample is taken by the ten largest. The specimen was PBMCs. Receptors were obtained from a young woman in good health and CMV-seronegative.

As DNA, the CDR3 is TGCGCCAGCAGCCGAGAGACAGGAGCCTACGAGCAGTACTTC. Translated: CASSRETGAYEQYF. The chain employs TRBV4-1 and TRBJ2-7; a weak D match, TRBD1 (6 bases). CDR3 size: 14 residues. Germline values: CDR1 MGHRA, CDR2 YSYEKL. The V end lost 4 bases, the J end lost 2 bases, and 12 bases lay between the germline ends.

This clone was seen only once. The rearrangement uses TRBV9 and TRBJ2-6, with a weak D call TRBD1 (5 bases). The CDR3 totals 17 residues. Germline V lookup: CDR1 SGDLS, CDR2 YYNGEE. The V and J ends lost 1 base and 4 bases respectively, with 15 bases between them. DNA for the CDR3: TGTGCCAGCAGCGTATTACGATGGGGCGGCGGGGCCAACGTCCTGACTTTC. Translated, it gives CASSVLRWGGGANVLTF.

The sample holds one count of this clone. The chain carries TRBV4-1 and TRBJ2-1, with D unresolved. The germline V gene has CDR1 MGHRA and CDR2 YSYEKL. Trimming removed 6 bases from V and 0 bases from J, with 9 bases in between. This CDR3 has 14 residues. This CDR3 is CASSPVSSYNEQFF. CDR3 DNA: TGCGCCAGCAGTCCGGTGAGCTCCTACAATGAGCAGTTCTTC.

The gene calls are TRBV18 and TRBJ2-5, with TRBD1 matching over 9 bases. In germline, CDR1 is KGHSH, CDR2 LQKENI. The CDR3 sequence is 14 residues long. J lost 3 bases, V lost 5 bases, and 4 bases had no gene match. CDR3 loop: CASSERDREETQYF. DNA of the CDR3: TGTGCCAGCTCAGAAAGGGACAGGGAAGAGACCCAGTACTTC. Complete variable domain (other parts from reference TRBV18 and TRBJ2-5): NAGVMQNPRHLVRRRGQEARLRCSPMKGHSHVYWYRQLPEEGLKFMVYLQKENIIDESGMPKERFSAEFPKEGPSILRIQQVVRGDSAAYFCASSERDREETQYFGPGTRLLVL.

The rearrangement joins TRBV5-3 to TRBJ1-4; possibly TRBD1 for D (5 bases). TRBV5-3 is an ORF, and what it does is uncertain. CDR3 length: 14 amino acids. V dropped 2 bases and J dropped 7 bases, with 12 bases sitting between them. As DNA, the CDR3 is TGTGCCAGAAGCTTAGGGGAAGCGAGTGAAAAACTGTTTTTT. Encoded protein: CARSLGEASEKLFF.

The rearrangement joins TRBV5-1 to TRBJ2-7; 9 bases agree with TRBD1. The CDR3 is 13 amino acids. The J segment lost 7 bases and the V segment lost 3 bases, leaving 5 bases of the junction unmatched. CDR1 and CDR2 (germline): SGHRS, YFSETQ. CDR3 region: CASSSGTGREQYF. For the CDR3, the DNA is TGCGCCAGCAGCTCCGGGACAGGGCGGGAGCAGTACTTC.

The chain combines TRBV30 with TRBJ1-5; no reliable D call. The CDR3 extends over 14 amino acids. The V end lost 3 bases, the J end lost 0 bases, and 9 bases lay between the germline ends. CDR1 is GTSNPN, CDR2 SVGIG, per germline (reference sequence). In DNA form, the CDR3 reads TGTGCCTGGAGCACGGGGAGTAGCAATCAGCCCCAGCATTTT. Amino acid sequence: CAWSTGSSNQPQHF. The full variable domain, in which reference TRBV30 and TRBJ1-5 provide the parts outside the CDR3, is SQTIHQWPATLVQPVGSPLSLECTVEGTSNPNLYWYRQAAGRGLQLLFYSVGIGQISSEVPQNLSASRPQDRQFILSSKKLLLSDSGFYLCAWSTGSSNQPQHFGDGTRLSIL.

On this clone: The identical CDR3 is also encoded by other nucleotide sequences in the sample. The chain couples TRBV5-1 to TRBJ1-1; D is perhaps TRBD1 (5 bases). The germline V and J ends were trimmed by 0 bases and 1 base, with 10 bases remaining between them. The CDR3 runs to 15 residues. Looked up from germline, CDR1 is SGHRS and CDR2 is YFSETQ. The DNA for the CDR3 is TGCGCCAGCAGCTTGGCCGGGGGGAGGAACACTGAAGCTTTCTTT. Encoded protein: CASSLAGGRNTEAFF. The full variable domain, its missing parts supplied by reference TRBV5-1 and TRBJ1-1, is KAGVTQTPRYLIKTRGQQVTLSCSPISGHRSVSWYQQTPGQGLQFLFEYFSETQRNKGNFPGRFSGRQFSNSRSEMNVSTLELGDSALYLCASSLAGGRNTEAFFGQGTRLTVV.

This chain connects TRBV10-3 to TRBJ1-3; D is undetermined. The ends were cut back, 2 bases at V and 1 base at J, with 9 bases in the middle. Germline V gene lookup returns CDR1 ENHRY and CDR2 SYGVKD. The CDR3 runs to 15 residues. The CDR3 region is CAISEHGGSGNTIYF. As DNA, the CDR3 is TGTGCCATCAGTGAGCACGGCGGGTCTGGAAACACCATATATTTT.

As to this clone: An end of the junction differs from the germline gene, which may be a read error. The chain links TRBV5-6 to TRBJ2-1, with TRBD2 matching 11 bases. The CDR3 is made up of 15 amino acids. Looked up from germline, CDR1 is SGHDT and CDR2 is YYEEEE. The CDR3 DNA reads as TGTGCCAGCAGCCTAGCGGGAGGCTCCTACAGTGAGCAGTTCTTC. This sequence encodes CASSLAGGSYSEQFF.

CDR3 coding DNA: TGTGCCAGCAGCTTTGCGGAGAACACTGAAGCTTTCTTT. Translation: CASSFAENTEAFF. The chain uses TRBV5-4 and TRBJ1-1; D gene uncertain. The germline V and J ends were trimmed by 2 bases and 1 base, with 6 bases remaining between them. The V gene's germline CDR1 is SGHNT and CDR2 YYREEE (reference sequence). The CDR3 is 13 amino acids.

This clone has more than one count but fewer than ten. The rearrangement joins TRBV5-6 to TRBJ1-1, with a tentative D call TRBD1 (5 bases). This CDR3 region has 14 residues. V was clipped by 2 bases and J by 1 base, with 9 bases between them. CDR1 and CDR2 (germline): SGHDT, YYEEEE. The CDR3 coding sequence is TGTGCCAGCAGCTTCGCGGGGGGGAACACTGAAGCTTTCTTT. Its protein product is CASSFAGGNTEAFF.

V and J are TRBV5-4 and TRBJ2-3; 9 bases line up with TRBD2. CDR1 and CDR2 from the germline V gene are SGHNT and YYREEE (reference sequence). The ends lost 2 bases at V and 4 bases at J; junction bases unmatched: 5. CDR3 length: 15 residues. The CDR3 coding sequence is TGTGCCAGCAGCTTCTCTAGCGGGGAAGCAGATACGCAGTATTTT. It is translated as CASSFSSGEADTQYF.

The chain employs TRBV19 and TRBJ2-1, with 11 bases lining up with TRBD2. Germline trimming cut 6 bases from V and 4 bases from J; bases unmatched to any gene: 5. This CDR3 region has 15 residues. Germline values: CDR1 LNHDA, CDR2 SQIVND (reference sequence). The CDR3 spells CASRTTSGEYNEQFF. The CDR3 coding sequence is TGTGCCAGTAGGACGACTAGCGGGGAATACAATGAGCAGTTCTTC. The whole variable domain, filled in from reference TRBV19 and TRBJ2-1, reads DGGITQSPKYLFRKEGQNVTLSCEQNLNHDAMYWYRQDPGQGLRLIYYSQIVNDFQKGDIAEGYSVSREKKESFPLTVTSAQKNPTAFYLCASRTTSGEYNEQFFGPGTRLTVL.

The V and J genes are TRBV6-5 and TRBJ2-3; D may be TRBD2 (5 bases). The CDR3 is 13 residues long. Germline assignment: CDR1 MNHEY and CDR2 SVGAGI. Trimming cost V 2 bases and J 4 bases, with 7 bases left between them. The CDR3 DNA follows: TGTGCCAGCAGTTACGGGAGCGCAGATACGCAGTATTTT. Its protein is CASSYGSADTQYF.

The V and J genes are TRBV11-2 and TRBJ2-2; no reliable D call. The CDR3 totals 15 residues. V was clipped by 6 bases and J by 0 bases, with 11 bases between them. CDR1 is SGHAT, CDR2 FQNNGV, per germline. As DNA, the CDR3 is TGTGCCAGCAGTCGTATCACTACGAACACCGGGGAGCTGTTTTTT. It specifies CASSRITTNTGELFF.

The chain employs TRBV30 and TRBJ2-1; TRBD2 aligns across 9 bases. V lost 2 bases, J lost 0 bases, and 8 bases stayed unmatched. The CDR3 contains 17 residues. The V gene's germline CDR1 is GTSNPN and CDR2 SVGIG (reference sequence). Here the CDR3 DNA reads TGTGCCTGGAGTACCAATAGCGGGAGTCACTCCTACAATGAGCAGTTCTTC. This gives the protein CAWSTNSGSHSYNEQFF.

In this sample, this clone turned up once. The chain joins TRBV7-9 to TRBJ2-7, with 10 bases lining up with TRBD1. The CDR3 has 17 residues. Germline-derived CDR1 and CDR2 are SEHNR and FQNEAQ (reference sequence). V trimming: 5 bases; J trimming: 5 bases; junction bases outside the gene matches: 15. This CDR3 reads CASSPFPGTGVPNEQYF. In DNA, the CDR3 is TGTGCCAGCAGCCCCTTCCCCGGGACAGGGGTCCCCAACGAGCAGTACTTC.

Comments on this clone: This CDR3 is also generated by other DNA sequences in the sample. The CDR3 loop reads CASSPQGSGANVLTF. Here the CDR3 DNA reads TGCGCCAGCAGCCCCCAGGGATCTGGGGCCAACGTCCTGACTTTC. V is TRBV5-1 and J is TRBJ2-6; D is perhaps TRBD1 (5 bases). The CDR3 is made up of 15 amino acids. CDR1 SGHRS and CDR2 YFSETQ come from the germline V gene. V was shortened by 4 bases and J by 1 base, with 9 bases between the two germline ends. Drawing the rest from reference TRBV5-1 and TRBJ2-6, the complete variable domain is KAGVTQTPRYLIKTRGQQVTLSCSPISGHRSVSWYQQTPGQGLQFLFEYFSETQRNKGNFPGRFSGRQFSNSRSEMNVSTLELGDSALYLCASSPQGSGANVLTFGAGSRLTVL.

This clone was observed a few times. The chain employs TRBV6-1 and TRBJ2-1, with 9 bases fitting TRBD2. In germline, CDR1 is MNHNS, CDR2 SASEGT. This CDR3 contains 12 residues. The junction had 5 bases not matched to a gene; V was cut back by 2 bases and J by 15 bases. CDR3 sequence (DNA): TGTGCCAGCAGTGAAAGCGGGGGGACCCGGTTCTTC. Amino acids: CASSESGGTRFF.

In this sample, this clone turned up once. The rearrangement uses TRBV5-1 and TRBJ2-5; 7 bases align to TRBD2. Unmatched junction bases numbered 6, after V lost 0 bases and J lost 4 bases. The CDR3 runs to 15 residues. From germline, CDR1 is SGHRS and CDR2 YFSETQ. This CDR3 reads CASSLGGTNRETQYF. The CDR3 DNA is TGCGCCAGCAGCTTGGGGGGGACTAACAGAGAGACCCAGTACTTC.

The chain has TRBV6-4 and TRBJ2-6; TRBD1 agrees at 8 bases. The CDR3 consists of 15 residues. Germline CDR1 MRHNA, CDR2 SNTAGT. J gave up 0 bases and V 10 bases, and 5 bases lay outside the gene matches. CDR3 nucleotide sequence: TGTGCCACCGGACAGGGAAGCTCTGGGGCCAACGTCCTGACTTTC. It is translated as CATGQGSSGANVLTF.

This clone came up once. The chain has TRBV7-9 and TRBJ1-2, with TRBD1 matching over 7 bases. V shed 6 bases, J shed 2 bases, and the junction held 6 bases outside the gene matches. The CDR3 extends over 14 amino acids. Germline lookup yields CDR1 SEHNR and CDR2 FQNEAQ (reference sequence). The DNA for the CDR3 is TGTGCCAGCAGACAGACAGGGACCAACTATGGCTACACCTTC. Amino acid sequence: CASRQTGTNYGYTF. Combining the CDR3 with reference TRBV7-9 and TRBJ1-2 gives the whole variable domain DTGVSQNPRHKITKRGQNVTFRCDPISEHNRLYWYRQTLGQGPEFLTYFQNEAQLEKSRLLSDRFSAERPKGSFSTLEIQRTEQGDSAMYLCASRQTGTNYGYTFGSGTRLTVV.

The chain has TRBV6-5 and TRBJ1-4; no definite D call. This CDR3 has 11 amino acids. The germline CDR1 and CDR2 sequences are MNHEY and SVGAGI. Trimming stripped 8 bases from V and 5 bases from J, with 6 bases between. CDR3 protein: CASGLNEKLFF. CDR3 nucleotides: TGTGCCAGCGGTTTAAATGAAAAACTGTTTTTT.

V is TRBV10-3 and J is TRBJ2-1, with 11 bases identical to TRBD2. V dropped 4 bases and J dropped 8; count of bases not matched to a gene: 10. CDR1 is ENHRY and CDR2 is SYGVKD in the germline V gene. The CDR3 is 16 residues long. The CDR3 nucleotides read TGTGCCATCAGTGCCCTAGCGGGAGGCCGCTCGGATGAGCAGTTCTTC. Protein product: CAISALAGGRSDEQFF.

J is TRBJ1-6 and V is TRBV2; D call uncertain. The CDR3 loop spans 13 amino acids. Deletions cut 5 bases from V and 6 bases from J, with 8 bases between. Germline CDR1 is SNHLY and CDR2 is FYNNEI. CDR3 in amino acids: CASSLEVNSPLHF. DNA of the CDR3: TGTGCCAGCAGTCTCGAGGTTAATTCACCCCTCCACTTT.

This sequence joins TRBV28 and TRBJ1-6, with D unresolved. The CDR3 runs 13 residues. Per germline, CDR1 MDHEN and CDR2 SYDVKM. Trimming cost V 8 bases and J 7 bases, with 12 bases left between them. The CDR3 loop reads CASRSLRNSPLHF. The CDR3 DNA reads as TGTGCCAGCCGAAGTCTGCGGAATTCACCCCTCCACTTT.